Following are 30 T cell receptor beta chains from one sample sequenced in a study of CD8+ T cells in alopecia areata. RNA was isolated and reverse transcribed to cDNA, the sequencing template. Method: immunoSEQ multiplex PCR; TCRdb's copy keeps in-frame clones and lacks some. Among more than 100,000 clones listed, approximately 60% were seen once. Sequenced input: CD4+ T cells sorted from blood. The origin of the receptors is a human donor in good health.

The rearrangement uses TRBV29-1 and TRBJ1-2; 7 nucleotides agree with TRBD1. The germline CDR1 and CDR2 sequences are SQVTM and ANQGSEA. V shed 4 bases, J shed 2 bases, and the junction held 7 bases outside the gene matches. This CDR3 contains 14 residues. CDR3 sequence reads: CSVVGSDRNYGYTF. The CDR3 nucleotides are TGCAGCGTTGTGGGATCGGACAGGAACTATGGCTACACCTTC.

This chain links TRBV2 with TRBJ1-2; 8 positions agree with TRBD1. From germline, CDR1 is SNHLY and CDR2 FYNNEI. Trimming took 5 bases from V and 8 from J; bases not matched to a gene: 4. The CDR3 runs 12 residues. The CDR3: CASSQGAGGYTF. The CDR3 DNA follows: TGTGCCAGCAGTCAGGGGGCCGGGGGCTACACCTTC.

This CDR3 reads CASSLYRGLTYEQYF. The CDR3 DNA follows: TGTGCCAGCAGCTTATACAGGGGCCTTACCTACGAGCAGTACTTC. The chain employs TRBV7-2 and TRBJ2-7; 7 bases align to TRBD1. CDR3 size: 15 residues. The germline gives CDR1 SGHTA, CDR2 FQGNSA. V lost 2 bases, J lost 2 bases, and 6 bases stayed unmatched.

The chain uses TRBV6-5 and TRBJ1-2, with no clear D. Trimming shortened V by 0 bases and J by 5 bases, and 13 bases separated the two germline ends. CDR3 size: 15 residues. The germline CDR1 and CDR2 sequences are MNHEY and SVGAGI. Here the CDR3 reads CASSYSTIRPYGYTF. Here the CDR3 DNA reads TGTGCCAGCAGTTACTCGACGATCAGACCATATGGCTACACCTTC.

This clone was recorded a few times. This chain connects TRBV5-1 to TRBJ2-1, with TRBD2 as a possible D gene (5 bases). Germline lookup yields CDR1 SGHRS and CDR2 YFSETQ. This CDR3 region has 15 residues. Trimming took 4 bases from V and 4 from J, leaving 15 bases between them. Here the CDR3 DNA reads TGCGCCAGCAGCGACCCACGGGGAGAGTACAATGAGCAGTTCTTC. It translates to CASSDPRGEYNEQFF. Based on the CDR3 plus reference TRBV5-1 and TRBJ2-1, the full variable domain is KAGVTQTPRYLIKTRGQQVTLSCSPISGHRSVSWYQQTPGQGLQFLFEYFSETQRNKGNFPGRFSGRQFSNSRSEMNVSTLELGDSALYLCASSDPRGEYNEQFFGPGTRLTVL.

The rearrangement uses TRBV5-6 and TRBJ1-1, with 9 bases fitting TRBD1. In germline, CDR1 is SGHDT, CDR2 YYEEEE. The CDR3 is 12 residues long. J lost 11 bases, V lost 4 bases, and 6 bases had no gene match. The CDR3 spells CASSRQDRGAFF. The CDR3 coding sequence is TGTGCCAGCAGCAGGCAGGACAGGGGTGCTTTCTTT.

The chain combines TRBV7-9 with TRBJ2-5, with D perhaps matching TRBD2 (6 bases). The CDR3 is made up of 16 amino acids. V lost 1 base and J lost 5, with 17 bases in between. The germline gives CDR1 SEHNR, CDR2 FQNEAQ (reference sequence). The CDR3 DNA reads TGTGCCAGCAGCTTAGAGCTAGCCCGTGGGAGGGAGACCCAGTACTTC. Translated, it gives CASSLELARGRETQYF.

The sample holds a few counts of this clone. The genes are TRBV30 and TRBJ1-1; D not resolved. V lost 3 bases, J lost 8 bases, and 16 bases lay in between. Germline V gene sequence: CDR1 GTSNPN, CDR2 SVGIG (reference sequence). The CDR3 length is 13 residues. The CDR3 protein is CAWSPPPGREAFF. The CDR3 DNA sequence: TGTGCCTGGAGCCCACCCCCCGGTCGGGAAGCTTTCTTT.

The CDR3 DNA sequence: TGTGCCTGGAGCCCAAGGATTAACTATGGCTACACCTTC. Protein product: CAWSPRINYGYTF. V and J are TRBV30 and TRBJ1-2; D is unresolved. The germline V and J ends were trimmed by 3 bases and 1 base, with 9 bases remaining between them. CDR3 length equals 13 residues. The germline V gene encodes CDR1 GTSNPN and CDR2 SVGIG (reference sequence).

The chain links TRBV9 to TRBJ1-2; 8 bases line up with TRBD1. V shed 4 bases, J shed 7 bases, and the junction held 18 bases outside the gene matches. Germline V gives CDR1 SGDLS, CDR2 YYNGEE. The CDR3 is made up of 17 amino acids. This CDR3 reads CASSLLPGQVRGSGYTF. The CDR3 DNA reads TGTGCCAGCAGCCTACTACCGGGACAGGTCCGGGGCTCTGGCTACACCTTC.

This clone was counted between two and nine times. The V and J genes are TRBV30 and TRBJ2-5; D possibly corresponds to TRBD2 (6 bases). The CDR3 contains 14 residues. V was trimmed by 2 bases and J by 8 bases, leaving 18 bases between them. From germline, CDR1 is GTSNPN and CDR2 SVGIG (reference sequence). The CDR3 reads CAWSPLAGLGTQYF. CDR3 bases: TGTGCCTGGAGTCCACTAGCAGGGTTAGGAACCCAGTACTTC.

V is TRBV30 and J is TRBJ2-1; D may be TRBD2 (6 bases). The CDR3 is 11 residues long. The ends were cut back, 7 bases at V and 9 bases at J, with 13 bases in the middle. Looked up from germline, CDR1 is GTSNPN and CDR2 is SVGIG (reference sequence). CDR3 region: CAYSGGVEQFF. DNA of the CDR3: TGTGCCTACTCGGGCGGGGTTGAGCAGTTCTTC.

The CDR3 loop reads CASSEEGLPYEQYF. In DNA, the CDR3 is TGTGCCAGCAGTGAAGAGGGACTCCCCTACGAGCAGTACTTC. The gene calls are TRBV25-1 and TRBJ2-7; tentatively, D is TRBD2 (6 bases). CDR3 size: 14 residues. Germline V gives CDR1 MGHDK, CDR2 SYGVNS. The germline V and J ends were trimmed by 2 bases and 2 bases, with 10 bases remaining between them.

The chain joins TRBV6-6 to TRBJ1-1, with a weak D call TRBD1 (5 bases). The CDR3 extends over 16 amino acids. Germline V gene lookup returns CDR1 MNHNY and CDR2 SVGAGI (reference sequence). The V and J ends lost 2 bases and 4 bases respectively, with 17 bases between them. CDR3 in amino acids: CASSYPVGPSGTEAFF. The DNA for the CDR3 is TGTGCCAGCAGTTACCCGGTGGGGCCGTCCGGCACTGAAGCTTTCTTT.

This chain connects TRBV28 to TRBJ1-5; D gene unclear. This CDR3 has 15 residues. Trimming cost V 6 bases and J 2 bases, with 14 bases left between them. Germline V gene data show CDR1 as MDHEN and CDR2 as SYDVKM. The CDR3 bases are TGTGCCAGCAGGGTGGATCGGTGGCGCAATCAGCCCCAGCATTTT. Protein: CASRVDRWRNQPQHF.

J is TRBJ2-5 and V is TRBV11-2; 7 bases are a match to TRBD2. Trimming removed 5 bases from V and 1 base from J; junction bases left unmatched: 10. Germline V gene sequence: CDR1 SGHAT, CDR2 FQNNGV. CDR3 length: 16 amino acids. In DNA, the CDR3 is TGTGCCAGCAGCCGTAACCTTGGCGGGGGCCAAGAGACCCAGTACTTC. As protein: CASSRNLGGGQETQYF.

The rearrangement links TRBV18 to TRBJ2-3; no clear D. The germline V gene has CDR1 KGHSH and CDR2 LQKENI. Trimming stripped 4 bases from V and 6 bases from J, with 17 bases between. This CDR3 has 15 amino acids. The CDR3 is CASSRRSTDLDTQYF. The CDR3 DNA is TGTGCCAGCTCACGCCGGAGTACAGACCTGGATACGCAGTATTTT.

This chain uses TRBV5-1 with TRBJ2-5; D is undetermined. The CDR3 is made up of 13 amino acids. The V end lost 4 bases, the J end lost 5 bases, and 12 bases lay between the germline ends. CDR1 and CDR2 (germline): SGHRS, YFSETQ. The CDR3 coding sequence is TGCGCCAGCAGCAATGACGTAGTGGAGACCCAGTACTTC. Translation: CASSNDVVETQYF.

The rearrangement joins TRBV7-2 to TRBJ2-2, with D maybe TRBD2 (6 bases). Deletions cut 3 bases from V and 6 bases from J, with 14 bases between. In germline, CDR1 is SGHTA, CDR2 FQGNSA. CDR3 length: 15 amino acids. This CDR3 is CASSLTRTGAGELFF. CDR3 DNA: TGTGCCAGCAGCTTGACTCGGACGGGGGCCGGGGAGCTGTTTTTT.

The CDR3 here is CSVEGRLANYNEQFF. The CDR3 region has the DNA TGCAGCGTTGAGGGTCGGCTAGCGAACTACAATGAGCAGTTCTTC. The gene calls are TRBV29-1 and TRBJ2-1, with TRBD2 as a possible D gene (6 bases). The CDR3 has 15 amino acids. Trimming cost V 3 bases and J 3 bases, with 15 bases left between them. Germline V gives CDR1 SQVTM, CDR2 ANQGSEA.

This clone came up once. This CDR3 reads CASSPRGTGTGANQPQHF. The CDR3 DNA sequence: TGTGCCAGCTCACCCAGAGGGACCGGGACAGGGGCCAATCAGCCCCAGCATTTT. The V call is TRBV18, the J call TRBJ1-5, with 10 bases lining up with TRBD1. CDR3 length: 18 residues. V lost 3 bases to trimming and J lost 3 bases; unmatched junction nucleotides: 11. From germline, CDR1 is KGHSH and CDR2 LQKENI.

This clone was seen a few times. CDR3 DNA: TGCAGCGCTACTCCCGGGGGGGCCTACAATGAGCAGTTCTTC. Amino acids: CSATPGGAYNEQFF. The V and J genes are TRBV29-1 and TRBJ2-1, with TRBD2 identical over 8 bases. CDR3 length: 14 amino acids. CDR1 is SQVTM and CDR2 is ANQGSEA in the germline V gene. The J segment lost 2 bases and the V segment lost 7 bases, leaving 7 bases of the junction unmatched.

This clone turned up a few times. The V gene is TRBV10-3, the J gene TRBJ2-4; 11 bases map to TRBD1. Germline CDR1 is ENHRY and CDR2 is SYGVKD. The CDR3 is made up of 18 amino acids. V gave up 0 bases and J gave up 9 bases; unmatched junction bases: 13. The CDR3 is CAISESGGQGAVGVIQYF. CDR3 in DNA: TGTGCCATCAGTGAGTCCGGCGGACAGGGGGCGGTCGGAGTCATTCAGTACTTC.

CDR3 residues: CSARGNIQYF. The CDR3 DNA reads TGCAGTGCTAGGGGAAACATTCAGTACTTC. The chain recombines TRBV20-1 with TRBJ2-4; no definite D call. The CDR3 is 10 residues long. V lost 3 bases to trimming and J lost 6 bases, with 3 bases between them. CDR1 and CDR2 (germline): DFQATT, SNEGSKA (reference sequence).

The gene calls are TRBV5-1 and TRBJ2-1; 11 positions agree with TRBD2. V shed 0 bases, J shed 0 bases, and the junction held 8 bases outside the gene matches. CDR3 length: 19 residues. CDR1 is SGHRS and CDR2 is YFSETQ in the germline V gene. DNA for the CDR3: TGCGCCAGCAGCTTGGGTCTAGCGGGGGGAACGAGCTCCTACAATGAGCAGTTCTTC. Translation gives CASSLGLAGGTSSYNEQFF.

The rearrangement joins TRBV4-2 to TRBJ2-1, with unresolved D. The CDR3 is 12 residues long. Germline CDR1 and CDR2: LGHNA and YNFKEQ. Trimming cost V 1 base and J 6 bases, with 4 bases left between them. DNA for the CDR3: TGTGCCAGCAGCCAAGGTCTCAATGAGCAGTTCTTC. As protein: CASSQGLNEQFF.

In its sample, this clone was seen a few times. This chain uses TRBV20-1 with TRBJ2-7, with D unresolved. Germline-derived CDR1 and CDR2 are DFQATT and SNEGSKA (reference sequence). The CDR3 spans 11 residues. Trimming took 4 bases from V and 2 from J, leaving 6 bases between them. The CDR3 DNA follows: TGCAGTGCTAAACTGCCCTACGAGCAGTACTTC. Translating gives CSAKLPYEQYF.

This clone turned up a few times. The J gene is TRBJ2-7, the V gene TRBV4-2, with 7 bases fitting TRBD1. The CDR3 covers 14 residues. V gave up 5 bases and J gave up 1 base; unmatched junction bases: 5. CDR1 is LGHNA, CDR2 YNFKEQ, per germline. The CDR3 region has the DNA TGTGCCAGCAGCTCGCGACAGGGTTCCTACGAGCAGTACTTC. This sequence encodes CASSSRQGSYEQYF.

This chain joins TRBV7-2 and TRBJ2-5; 7 bases line up with TRBD1. The CDR3 spans 15 residues. Looked up from germline, CDR1 is SGHTA and CDR2 is FQGNSA. With 2 bases clipped from V and 2 bases from J, the junction kept 5 bases outside the gene matches. The CDR3 loop reads CASSLNPGQQETQYF. The CDR3 coding sequence is TGTGCCAGCAGCTTAAACCCGGGACAGCAAGAGACCCAGTACTTC.

This sequence joins TRBV19 and TRBJ1-2, with unresolved D. Germline CDR1 and CDR2: LNHDA and SQIVND (reference sequence). With 5 bases removed from V and 3 bases from J, the gap between germline ends came to 7 bases. The CDR3 totals 12 residues. CDR3 sequence (DNA): TGTGCCAGTAGTTGGGAGGACTATGGCTACACCTTC. Protein sequence: CASSWEDYGYTF.